A selection of T cell receptor beta chains follows, all from one sample in a study of T cells after yellow fever vaccination. TCRdb re-called the 5' RACE reads with MiXCR, one entry per CDR3 protein. In the table there are roughly 240,000 distinct CDR3 sequences, around 6.7% of which are singletons. The sequencing used CD4+ T cells sorted from PBMCs, collected on the day of the yellow fever booster vaccination. These receptors came from a man aged 25 to 45 who received the YFV17D yellow fever vaccine. Both conserved end residues are part of each CDR3. Fields, in order: clone size, D gene, J gene, V gene, CDR3 DNA, CDR3 protein. A D gene is named only where the DNA matches it firmly. Clone size is not always given. Where it is, it says once, few, many or a class for expanded clones.

few,TRBD2,TRBJ2-7,TRBV20-1,TGCAGTGCCTCACACAGCGGGAGGCCCCCCTACGAGCAGTACTTC,CSASHSGRPPYEQYF
few,TRBD1,TRBJ2-2,TRBV12-3/TRBV12-4,TGTGCCAGCAGGGCCGGACAGGGGGAGGCCGGGGAGCTGTTTTTT,CASRAGQGEAGELFF
.,TRBD2,TRBJ2-5,TRBV18,TGTGCCAGCTCACCAGGGACTAGCGAGGAAGAGACCCAGTACTTC,CASSPGTSEEETQYF
few,.,TRBJ1-3,TRBV6-2/TRBV6-3,TGTGCCAGCAGTTACCCGGGCTCTGGAAACACCATATATTTT,CASSYPGSGNTIYF
.,.,TRBJ1-5,TRBV4-3,TGCGCCAGCAGCCCTTCCGGGACCCTCAATCAGCCCCAGCATTTT,CASSPSGTLNQPQHF
many,.,TRBJ1-5,TRBV28,TGTGCCAGCAGTTTAGGGGGGAATGGCAATCAGCCCCAGCATTTT,CASSLGGNGNQPQHF
few,TRBD2,TRBJ2-7,TRBV20-1,TGCAGTGGCCGCCCTGGGGCGGGGGGCTACGAGCAGTACTTC,CSGRPGAGGYEQYF
many,TRBD2,TRBJ2-2,TRBV12-3/TRBV12-4,TGTGCCAGCAGTTTTGTAGCGGGAGCGGGAACCGGGGAGCTGTTTTTT,CASSFVAGAGTGELFF
.,.,TRBJ2-3,TRBV20-1,TGCAGTGCCTGGCAGGCCGTTGGGGATACGCAGTATTTT,CSAWQAVGDTQYF
few,.,TRBJ2-3,TRBV24-1,TGTGCCACCAGTGACCAACAGGCCCACACAGATACGCAGTATTTT,CATSDQQAHTDTQYF
.,.,TRBJ1-4,TRBV27,TGTGCCAGCAGTGTCCAAGGGTTGGCTAATGAAAAACTGTTTTTT,CASSVQGLANEKLFF
few,.,TRBJ2-7,TRBV7-9,TGTGCCAGCAGCTTAACCACCCAGTACGAGCAGTACTTC,CASSLTTQYEQYF
few,.,TRBJ2-3,TRBV29-1,TGCAGCGTTGATCGCGACAGGGATACGCAGTATTTT,CSVDRDRDTQYF
many,TRBD2,TRBJ2-2,TRBV28,TGTGCCAGCAGTTTTCCGGCTAGCGGAAGCACCCGGGAGCTGTTTTTT,CASSFPASGSTRELFF
few,TRBD2,TRBJ2-5,TRBV9,TGTGCCAGCAGAGGAGCGGGAGAGGGGGAGACCCAGTACTTC,CASRGAGEGETQYF
many,.,TRBJ1-1,TRBV20-1,TGCAGTGCTAGAGGGCGAGGAGGCACTGAAGCTTTCTTT,CSARGRGGTEAFF
many,.,TRBJ2-5,TRBV5-1,TGCGCCAGCAGCTTGGAAGTGACAGGAAGCGTGACCCAGTACTTC,CASSLEVTGSVTQYF
.,.,TRBJ1-3,TRBV11-2,TGTGCCAGCAGCTCAGACAGGATCTTCTCTGGAAACACCATATATTTT,CASSSDRIFSGNTIYF
few,.,TRBJ2-5,TRBV7-6,TGTGCCAGCAGCTTAGCTCAACAGTTATTCCAAGAGACCCAGTACTTC,CASSLAQQLFQETQYF
.,.,TRBJ1-3,TRBV5-1,TGCGCCAGCAGCCGTGACGGGGCCTCTGGAAACACCATATATTTT,CASSRDGASGNTIYF
many,.,TRBJ2-2,TRBV6-2/TRBV6-3,TGTGCCAGCAAAGGGGGAGCCGTAGACACCGGGGAGCTGTTTTTT,CASKGGAVDTGELFF
.,.,TRBJ1-2,TRBV7-9,TGTGCCAGCAGCTTACCAGCTCCTAACTATGGCTACACCTTC,CASSLPAPNYGYTF
many,.,TRBJ2-3,TRBV29-1,TGCAGCGTCGGCAGGGATCGCACAGATACGCAGTATTTT,CSVGRDRTDTQYF
many,.,TRBJ2-2,TRBV6-2/TRBV6-3,TGTGCCAGCAGACGACAGGCTAACACCGGGGAGCTGTTTTTT,CASRRQANTGELFF
few,.,TRBJ2-5,TRBV7-9,TGTGCCAGCTCTCAAGAAACGGGTAAAGAGACCCAGTACTTC,CASSQETGKETQYF
many,TRBD2,TRBJ2-1,TRBV5-4,TGTGCCAGCAGCTCCAAGGATGGGAGGGCAGGGAATGAGCAGTTCTTC,CASSSKDGRAGNEQFF
few,TRBD2,TRBJ2-1,TRBV18,TGTGCCAGCTCTCTTAGCGGGAGGATCAATGAGCAGTTCTTC,CASSLSGRINEQFF
few,.,TRBJ2-7,TRBV5-4,TGTGCCAGCAGCTTGTCAGGGAAGCTCTCCGAGCAGTACTTC,CASSLSGKLSEQYF
many,TRBD2,TRBJ2-1,TRBV6-2/TRBV6-3,TGTGCCAGCAGTAACGCCGGGACTAGGCAACTCAATGAGCAGTTCTTC,CASSNAGTRQLNEQFF
.,TRBD1,TRBJ2-7,TRBV7-2,TGTGCCAGCAGCCCCCCTCGACAGGGGGACTCCTACGAGCAGTACTTC,CASSPPRQGDSYEQYF
.,.,TRBJ2-4,TRBV30,TGTGCCTGGAGTCCGAACAAAAACATTCAGTACTTC,CAWSPNKNIQYF
few,.,TRBJ2-5,TRBV7-2,TGTGCCAGCAGCTGGACCGAGAGGGAGACCCAGTACTTC,CASSWTERETQYF
few,.,TRBJ2-2,TRBV4-2,TGTGCCAGCAGCCAAGAAGACCTATCGGGGATAACCGGGGAGCTGTTTTTT,CASSQEDLSGITGELFF
few,.,TRBJ2-6,TRBV10-3,TGTGCCATCGGTCCGAAATCTGGGGCCAACGTCCTGACTTTC,CAIGPKSGANVLTF
few,TRBD2,TRBJ2-5,TRBV6-1,TGTGCCAGCAGCCATTCCTCTAGCGGGAGCATGGAGACCCAGTACTTC,CASSHSSSGSMETQYF
many,.,TRBJ2-1,TRBV3-1,TGTGCCAGCAGCCAAGGCCTGCAGGGGAATGAGCAGTTCTTC,CASSQGLQGNEQFF
many,.,TRBJ1-4,TRBV5-5,TGTGCCAGCAGCTTGAGACTGGAACAGACCTATGAAAAACTGTTTTTT,CASSLRLEQTYEKLFF
few,TRBD1,TRBJ1-2,TRBV7-2,TGTGCCAGCAGCTTAGCGGGGGCAGGGGGCATTAATGGCTACACCTTC,CASSLAGAGGINGYTF
many,TRBD1,TRBJ2-7,TRBV20-1,TGCAGTGCTAGAGGTCTCGCAGGGGGCGGGAACGAGCAGTACTTC,CSARGLAGGGNEQYF
few,.,TRBJ2-7,TRBV15,TGTGCCACCAGCAAGGGGGGCTACGAGCAGTACTTC,CATSKGGYEQYF
.,.,TRBJ2-7,TRBV20-1,TGCAGTGCCCCCAGGGGAGGCTCCTACGAGCAGTACTTC,CSAPRGGSYEQYF
.,TRBD1,TRBJ1-4,TRBV5-1,TGCGCCAGCAGCCCTGGGGGACAGCTTAATGAAAAACTGTTTTTT,CASSPGGQLNEKLFF
.,.,TRBJ2-3,TRBV6-5,TGTGCCAGCGGAGGGGGTACAGATACGCAGTATTTT,CASGGGTDTQYF
few,.,TRBJ1-2,TRBV3-1,TGTGCCAGCGGAGGGCCCAACTATGGCTACACCTTC,CASGGPNYGYTF
once,.,TRBJ2-5,TRBV29-1,TGCAGCGTGGGTTTTGAGACCCAGTACTTC,CSVGFETQYF
many,.,TRBJ1-2,TRBV12-3/TRBV12-4,TGTGCCAGCAGTTCATCATCCCTTGGCTACACCTTC,CASSSSSLGYTF
few,.,TRBJ2-2,TRBV27,TGTGCCAGCGGGAGTTGGGGCGGGGAGCTGTTTTTT,CASGSWGGELFF
few,.,TRBJ2-1,TRBV18,TGTGCCAGCTCCACAGTAGTGGTTGAGCAGTTCTTC,CASSTVVVEQFF
few,.,TRBJ1-1,TRBV10-3,TGTGCCATCAGAGGGCCCAACACTGAAGCTTTCTTT,CAIRGPNTEAFF
few,TRBD1,TRBJ1-5,TRBV7-2,TGTGCCAGCAGCTTATCAGGGGGACTGCAGGAACCCCAGCATTTT,CASSLSGGLQEPQHF
many,.,TRBJ2-3,TRBV12-3/TRBV12-4,TGTGCCAGCAGTTCCGGAGCCCCGGTGGATTTT,CASSSGAPVDF
many,.,TRBJ2-7,TRBV5-1,TGCGCCAGCAGCTTAGGCCGCGACGAGCAGTACTTC,CASSLGRDEQYF
.,.,TRBJ2-2,TRBV12-3/TRBV12-4,TGTGCCAGCTCCCCCGGGACGAGCACCGGGGAGCTGTTTTTT,CASSPGTSTGELFF
.,.,TRBJ2-4,TRBV7-2,TGTGCCAGCAGCTTGAGGGGGTTGCTGAACATTCAGTACTTC,CASSLRGLLNIQYF
.,TRBD1,TRBJ1-5,TRBV28,TGTGCCAGCACCACCGGGACAGTTTCCCGAGGTCAGCATTTT,CASTTGTVSRGQHF
many,.,TRBJ2-1,TRBV7-2,TGTGCCAGCACCGCCCGGGCGGTTAACAATGAGCAGTTCTTC,CASTARAVNNEQFF
many,.,TRBJ2-2,TRBV14,TGTGCCAGCAGCTATTTTTTCACCGGGGAGCTGTTTTTT,CASSYFFTGELFF
few,.,TRBJ2-7,TRBV6-5,TGTGCCAGCAGTTACTCGAGCTTTCCCGGGAACGAGCAGTACTTC,CASSYSSFPGNEQYF